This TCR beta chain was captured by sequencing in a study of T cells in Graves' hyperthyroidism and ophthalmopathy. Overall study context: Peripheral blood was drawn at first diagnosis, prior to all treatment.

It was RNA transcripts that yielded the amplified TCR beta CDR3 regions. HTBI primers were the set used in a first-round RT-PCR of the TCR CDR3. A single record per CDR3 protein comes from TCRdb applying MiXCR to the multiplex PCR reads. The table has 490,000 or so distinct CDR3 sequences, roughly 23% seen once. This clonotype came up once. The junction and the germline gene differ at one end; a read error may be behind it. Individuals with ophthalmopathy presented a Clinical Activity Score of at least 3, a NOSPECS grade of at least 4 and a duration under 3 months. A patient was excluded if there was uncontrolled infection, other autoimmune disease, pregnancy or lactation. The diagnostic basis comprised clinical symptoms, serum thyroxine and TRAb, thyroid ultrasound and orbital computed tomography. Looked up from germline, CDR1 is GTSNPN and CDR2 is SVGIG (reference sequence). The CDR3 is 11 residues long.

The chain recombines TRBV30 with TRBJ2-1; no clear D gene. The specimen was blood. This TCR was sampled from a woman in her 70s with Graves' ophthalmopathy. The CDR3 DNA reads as TGTGCCTGGAGTCTCGGCAATGAGCAGTCCTTC. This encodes CAWSLGNEQSF.